Each of the 28 T cell receptor beta chains below was sequenced from the same sample in a study of CD8 T cells in ankylosing spondylitis. From the 5' RACE reads, TCRdb called clonotypes with MiXCR, one entry per CDR3 protein. There are about 240,000 distinct CDR3 sequences in the sample; around 9.2% occur only once, and 6.8% lies in the top ten. Sequencing was done on a sample of blood, either unsorted or a sorted T cell fraction (not recorded which). The receptors come from a male donor with ankylosing spondylitis or in good health (not recorded which).

A remark on this clonotype: It may be a read error: a sequence one base away is much more abundant. The chain's CDR3 is CASSLVAKNNEAFF. CDR3 in DNA: TGCGCCAGCAGCTTGGTAGCCAAGAACAATGAAGCTTTCTTT. V and J are TRBV5-1 and TRBJ1-1, with D unresolved. The germline gives CDR1 SGHRS, CDR2 YFSETQ. The CDR3 is 14 amino acids.

The chain carries TRBV12-3 or TRBV12-4 and TRBJ1-5; perhaps TRBD1 as D (6 bases). The V end was cut by 5 bases, the J end by 9 bases, with 14 bases between. This CDR3 has 13 residues. Here the CDR3 DNA reads TGTGCCAGCAGTCCGAAGCAGGGGTGGCCCCAGCATTTT. Protein product: CASSPKQGWPQHF.

This clonotype showed up many times. The rearrangement joins TRBV11-2 to TRBJ2-3; possible D gene TRBD1, 7 bases. V shed 5 bases and J shed 2 bases, with 20 bases lying between them. Germline CDR1 is SGHAT and CDR2 is FQNNGV. This CDR3 contains 17 residues. In nucleotides, the CDR3 is TGTGCCAGCAGCCCCCGTTACGCGGGACAGCACACAGATACGCAGTATTTT. Its translation is CASSPRYAGQHTDTQYF. Using reference TRBV11-2 and TRBJ2-3 for the parts outside the CDR3, the full variable domain is EAGVAQSPRYKIIEKRQSVAFWCNPISGHATLYWYQQILGQGPKLLIQFQNNGVVDDSQLPKDRFSAERLKGVDSTLKIQPAKLEDSAVYLCASSPRYAGQHTDTQYFGPGTRLTVL.

This clonotype occurred many times. The V gene is TRBV19, the J gene TRBJ1-1, with D tentatively TRBD1 (5 bases). Germline V gene lookup returns CDR1 LNHDA and CDR2 SQIVND (reference sequence). V lost 4 bases and J lost 4, with 19 bases in between. This CDR3 is built from 16 residues. DNA for the CDR3: TGTGCCAGTAGTAGAAGCCGTGGGGGTCTAACCACTGAAGCTTTCTTT. This sequence encodes CASSRSRGGLTTEAFF.

This clonotype appeared many times. The chain employs TRBV7-9 and TRBJ2-7, with D possibly matching TRBD1 (5 bases). From germline, CDR1 is SEHNR and CDR2 FQNEAQ (reference sequence). Trimming shortened V by 3 bases and J by 4 bases, and 19 bases separated the two germline ends. The CDR3 loop spans 16 amino acids. As DNA, the CDR3 is TGTGCCAGCAGCTTCCCCCAGGGCGGTCGGGTTTACGAGCAGTACTTC. Translation gives CASSFPQGGRVYEQYF.

The gene calls are TRBV12-3 or TRBV12-4 and TRBJ1-2; TRBD1 aligns across 7 bases. This CDR3 is built from 14 residues. The trim removed 6 bases at V and 4 bases at J, leaving 8 bases unmatched. CDR3 region: CASRTGQRAYGYTF. The CDR3 region has the DNA TGTGCCAGCAGAACGGGACAGCGAGCCTATGGCTACACCTTC.

Ten or more counts support this clonotype. The V gene is TRBV28, the J gene TRBJ1-6, with TRBD1 as a possible D gene (6 bases). Germline V gives CDR1 MDHEN, CDR2 SYDVKM. Trimming removed 5 bases at V and 5 bases at J, with 10 bases between. The CDR3 runs 14 residues. The DNA for the CDR3 is TGTGCCAGCAGTAACAGGGCTGATAATTCACCCCTCCACTTT. Protein sequence: CASSNRADNSPLHF.

The sample holds a few counts of this clonotype. CDR3: CASRTHWTGYNTEAFF. The CDR3 DNA reads TGTGCCAGCAGAACCCATTGGACAGGCTATAACACTGAAGCTTTCTTT. The chain recombines TRBV7-8 with TRBJ1-1; 7 bases map to TRBD1. Germline values: CDR1 SGHVS, CDR2 FQNEAQ. This CDR3 comprises 16 residues. With 6 bases clipped from V and 2 bases from J, the junction kept 12 bases outside the gene matches.

This clonotype was observed a handful of times. The rearrangement joins TRBV7-2 to TRBJ2-1; 7 bases map to TRBD2. Germline assignment: CDR1 SGHTA and CDR2 FQGNSA. There are 15 residues in the CDR3. Trimming removed 4 bases from V and 6 bases from J; junction bases left unmatched: 9. CDR3 nucleotides: TGTGCCAGCAGCTCCCGGGTAGCGGGCGCCAATGAGCAGTTCTTC. This sequence encodes CASSSRVAGANEQFF.

The chain uses TRBV7-2 and TRBJ2-2, with a possible D match to TRBD2 (6 bases). The CDR3 is 15 amino acids. V was clipped by 5 bases and J by 1 base, with 11 bases between them. Germline V gene lookup returns CDR1 SGHTA and CDR2 FQGNSA. CDR3 nucleotides: TGTGCCAGCAGCGGGGACTCGAGGAACACCGGGGAGCTGTTTTTT. Residues: CASSGDSRNTGELFF.

This clonotype was seen repeatedly, ten times or more. The chain joins TRBV29-1 to TRBJ2-3, with unresolved D. V was clipped by 0 bases and J by 1 base, with 8 bases between them. The CDR3 loop spans 14 amino acids. The germline gives CDR1 SQVTM, CDR2 ANQGSEA. The CDR3 DNA is TGCAGCGTTGAAGAGATGGTCGGCACAGATACGCAGTATTTT. Amino acids: CSVEEMVGTDTQYF.

This clonotype came up many times. CDR3 DNA sequence: TGTGCCAGCAGACCCGGGACAGGCACAGATACGCAGTATTTT. Translated, it gives CASRPGTGTDTQYF. V usage is TRBV7-8 and J usage is TRBJ2-3; 7 bases are a match to TRBD1. CDR1 and CDR2 (germline): SGHVS, FQNEAQ. Losses at the gene ends were 6 bases for V and 1 base for J; bases not matched to a gene: 4. The CDR3 consists of 14 residues.

This clonotype was seen ten or more times. The gene calls are TRBV3-1 and TRBJ2-7; unclear D gene. Trimming shortened V by 2 bases and J by 4 bases, and 9 bases separated the two germline ends. This CDR3 has 13 residues. Per the germline V gene, CDR1 is LGHDT and CDR2 is YNNKEL (reference sequence). The CDR3 loop is CASSQSGRYEQYF. The CDR3 coding sequence is TGTGCCAGCAGCCAATCGGGCAGGTACGAGCAGTACTTC.

The chain links TRBV7-9 to TRBJ1-6, with D perhaps TRBD1 (5 bases). The CDR3 is made up of 14 amino acids. Germline V gene sequence: CDR1 SEHNR, CDR2 FQNEAQ (reference sequence). Trimming cost V 4 bases and J 8 bases, with 12 bases left between them. CDR3 bases: TGTGCCAGCAGCTGGGGTCGGGGGGATTCACCCCTCCACTTT. It encodes CASSWGRGDSPLHF. The full variable domain, its missing parts supplied by reference TRBV7-9 and TRBJ1-6, is DTGVSQNPRHKITKRGQNVTFRCDPISEHNRLYWYRQTLGQGPEFLTYFQNEAQLEKSRLLSDRFSAERPKGSFSTLEIQRTEQGDSAMYLCASSWGRGDSPLHFGNGTRLTVT.

Comments on this clonotype: A much bigger clone sits one base away, suggesting this may be a read error. This CDR3 fails to terminate in the conserved phenylalanine or tryptophan, so it likely reflects a read error. The gene calls are TRBV7-3 and TRBJ2-1, with 8 nucleotides matching TRBD2. Unmatched junction bases numbered 5, after V lost 5 bases and J lost 2 bases. The CDR3 is made up of 15 amino acids. Germline lookup yields CDR1 SGHTA and CDR2 FQGTGA. The CDR3 protein is CASSLLAGAYNEQFS. CDR3 DNA sequence: TGTGCCAGCAGCCTGCTAGCGGGCGCCTACAATGAGCAGTTCTCC.

Many counts were recorded for this clonotype. The V and J genes are TRBV6-1 and TRBJ1-5, with D perhaps matching TRBD1 (6 bases). The V gene lost 8 bases and the J gene lost 2 bases, with 10 bases spanning the gap. Looked up from germline, CDR1 is MNHNS and CDR2 is SASEGT. The CDR3 spans 13 residues. The CDR3 region has the DNA TGTGCCAGCCGGGGGGGCCGCAATCAGCCCCAGCATTTT. Its translation is CASRGGRNQPQHF.

This clonotype was counted many times. This rearrangement joins TRBV2 to TRBJ2-2; 8 nucleotides match TRBD1. The CDR3 is 14 residues long. The ends lost 8 bases at V and 0 bases at J; junction bases unmatched: 2. Germline V CDR1 and CDR2: SNHLY, FYNNEI. Here the CDR3 reads CASGQGANTGELFF. CDR3 nucleotides: TGTGCCAGCGGACAGGGCGCGAACACCGGGGAGCTGTTTTTT.

This clonotype was detected a few times. The chain combines TRBV20-1 with TRBJ2-3; 13 positions match TRBD2. This CDR3 is built from 16 residues. With 3 bases clipped from V and 2 bases from J, the junction kept 5 bases outside the gene matches. The germline V gene has CDR1 DFQATT and CDR2 SNEGSKA (reference sequence). CDR3 sequence: CSASRLAGGLTDTQYF. CDR3 coding DNA: TGCAGTGCTAGCCGACTAGCGGGAGGACTCACAGATACGCAGTATTTT.

There are many counts of this clonotype. The rearrangement joins TRBV7-6 to TRBJ1-5, with D possibly TRBD1 on 6 matching bases. This CDR3 comprises 14 residues. Deletions cut 0 bases from V and 8 bases from J, with 11 bases between. Per the germline V gene, CDR1 is SGHVS and CDR2 is FNYEAQ. The DNA for the CDR3 is TGTGCCAGCAGCTTAGCGCAGGGGTCCGAGCCCCAGCATTTT. Translating it yields CASSLAQGSEPQHF.

The rearrangement joins TRBV20-1 to TRBJ2-1, with 10 bases fitting TRBD1. V shed 6 bases, J shed 7 bases, and the junction held 12 bases outside the gene matches. The CDR3 contains 15 residues. Germline V CDR1 and CDR2: DFQATT, SNEGSKA (reference sequence). CDR3 nucleotides: TGCAGTGCCACCCGCAGGGACAGGGGTCGGAATGAGCAGTTCTTC. Translation gives CSATRRDRGRNEQFF.

This clonotype came up many times. For the CDR3, the DNA is TGTGCCAGCAGCTCCGGCCCCGGCACACAGCAGTATTTT. Translation: CASSSGPGTQQYF. The V and J genes are TRBV5-5 and TRBJ2-3; D ambiguous. Per germline, CDR1 SGHKS and CDR2 YYEKEE (reference sequence). This CDR3 is built from 13 residues. The V end was cut by 3 bases, the J end by 11 bases, with 16 bases between.

This clonotype was seen repeatedly, ten times or more. This rearrangement joins TRBV20-1 to TRBJ2-5; D is ambiguous. Germline values: CDR1 DFQATT, CDR2 SNEGSKA (reference sequence). Trimming removed 2 bases at V and 0 bases at J, with 7 bases between. This CDR3 contains 13 residues. The CDR3 DNA sequence: TGCAGTGCTAGACATCTGAACCAAGAGACCCAGTACTTC. This translates into CSARHLNQETQYF.

This clonotype appeared a few times. CDR3 nucleotides: TGCAGTGCTAGAAATCTAGGGGGCCCCGGGGAGCTGTTTTTT. Protein product: CSARNLGGPGELFF. This sequence joins TRBV20-1 and TRBJ2-2, with 7 bases that match TRBD1. Germline CDR1 is DFQATT and CDR2 is SNEGSKA (reference sequence). V trimming: 2 bases; J trimming: 6 bases; junction bases outside the gene matches: 6. CDR3 length: 14 residues.

This clonotype was seen a handful of times. The gene calls are TRBV4-3 and TRBJ2-5, with TRBD2 identical over 7 bases. V lost 0 bases to trimming and J lost 3 bases; unmatched junction nucleotides: 4. The CDR3 is 15 residues long. Germline V gene sequence: CDR1 LGHNA, CDR2 YSLEER. This CDR3 is CASSQDHGLEETQYF. The CDR3 bases are TGCGCCAGCAGCCAAGATCATGGACTAGAAGAGACCCAGTACTTC.

This sequence joins TRBV2 and TRBJ1-6; unclear D gene. Trimming pared 7 bases from V and 7 bases from J, leaving 11 bases between. This CDR3 comprises 13 residues. Germline V gives CDR1 SNHLY, CDR2 FYNNEI. In nucleotides, the CDR3 is TGTGCCAGCACCGAGGGTGTAAATTCACCCCTCCACTTT. This sequence encodes CASTEGVNSPLHF.

The table lists this clonotype with many counts. The chain is built from TRBV7-2 and TRBJ2-4; D is uncertain. Trimming removed 1 base at V and 2 bases at J, with 6 bases between. This CDR3 is built from 14 residues. Per germline, CDR1 SGHTA and CDR2 FQGNSA. CDR3 in DNA: TGTGCCAGCAGCTTAGGGGGTTCCAAAAACATTCAGTACTTC. This encodes CASSLGGSKNIQYF.

There are many counts of this clonotype. The rearrangement joins TRBV19 to TRBJ1-1; 12 bases fit TRBD1. The CDR3 length is 19 residues. The germline V gene encodes CDR1 LNHDA and CDR2 SQIVND (reference sequence). Trimming removed 3 bases from V and 3 bases from J; junction bases left unmatched: 14. CDR3 sequence reads: CASSIGSGTGGSWDTEAFF. In DNA form, the CDR3 reads TGTGCCAGTAGTATCGGCTCCGGGACAGGGGGCTCGTGGGACACTGAAGCTTTCTTT. The full variable domain, its missing parts supplied by reference TRBV19 and TRBJ1-1, is DGGITQSPKYLFRKEGQNVTLSCEQNLNHDAMYWYRQDPGQGLRLIYYSQIVNDFQKGDIAEGYSVSREKKESFPLTVTSAQKNPTAFYLCASSIGSGTGGSWDTEAFFGQGTRLTVV.

This clonotype appeared a few times. The chain joins TRBV4-3 to TRBJ1-1; D not certain. Germline-derived CDR1 and CDR2 are LGHNA and YSLEER. The CDR3 extends over 13 amino acids. Between the trimmed V and J ends, which lost 1 base and 5 bases, there was a span of 8 bases. The CDR3 DNA reads TGCGCCAGCAGCCAAGCACAGAGGACTGAAGCTTTCTTT. Amino acids: CASSQAQRTEAFF.